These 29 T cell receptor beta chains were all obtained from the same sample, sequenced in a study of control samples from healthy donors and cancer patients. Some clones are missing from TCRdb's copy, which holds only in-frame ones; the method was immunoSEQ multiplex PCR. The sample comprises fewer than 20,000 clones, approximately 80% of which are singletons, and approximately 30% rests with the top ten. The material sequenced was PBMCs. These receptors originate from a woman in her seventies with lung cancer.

DNA for the CDR3: TGTGCCAGCAGTTACGCCAGGGGGAATCAGCCCCAGCATTTT. Translated, it gives CASSYARGNQPQHF. The V call is TRBV6-5, the J call TRBJ1-5, with TRBD1 matching 7 bases. J was trimmed by 4 bases and V by 2 bases; bases with no gene match: 2. Germline V gene sequence: CDR1 MNHEY, CDR2 SVGAGI. The CDR3 loop spans 14 amino acids.

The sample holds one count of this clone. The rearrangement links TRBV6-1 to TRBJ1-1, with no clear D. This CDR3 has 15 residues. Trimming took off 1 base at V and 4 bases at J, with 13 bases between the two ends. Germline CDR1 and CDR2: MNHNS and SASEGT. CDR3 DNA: TGTGCCAGCAGTGAAGGGAGCGAGCGGGGCACTGAAGCTTTCTTT. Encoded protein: CASSEGSERGTEAFF.

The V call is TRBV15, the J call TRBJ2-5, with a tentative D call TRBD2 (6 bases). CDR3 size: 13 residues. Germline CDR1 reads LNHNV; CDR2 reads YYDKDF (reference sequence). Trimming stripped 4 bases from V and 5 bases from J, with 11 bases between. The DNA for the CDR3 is TGTGCCACCAGCATCAGGAGGGTCGAGACCCAGTACTTC. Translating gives CATSIRRVETQYF.

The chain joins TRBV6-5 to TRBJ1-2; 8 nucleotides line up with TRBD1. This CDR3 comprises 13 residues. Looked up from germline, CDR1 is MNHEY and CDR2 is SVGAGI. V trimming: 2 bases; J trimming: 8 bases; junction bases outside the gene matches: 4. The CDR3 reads CASSYRTGTGYTF. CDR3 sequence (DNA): TGTGCCAGCAGTTACCGGACAGGGACCGGCTACACCTTC.

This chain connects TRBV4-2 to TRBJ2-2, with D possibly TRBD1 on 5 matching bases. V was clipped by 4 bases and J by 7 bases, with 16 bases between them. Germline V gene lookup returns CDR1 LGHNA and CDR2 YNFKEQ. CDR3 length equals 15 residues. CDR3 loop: CASSPRYQGGGELFF. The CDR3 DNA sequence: TGTGCCAGCAGCCCAAGATATCAGGGTGGCGGGGAGCTGTTTTTT.

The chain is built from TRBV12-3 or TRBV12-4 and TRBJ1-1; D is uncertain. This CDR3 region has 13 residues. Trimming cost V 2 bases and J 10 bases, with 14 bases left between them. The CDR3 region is CASSLRRDTRAFF. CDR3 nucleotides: TGTGCCAGCAGTTTACGTCGGGATACGAGAGCTTTCTTT.

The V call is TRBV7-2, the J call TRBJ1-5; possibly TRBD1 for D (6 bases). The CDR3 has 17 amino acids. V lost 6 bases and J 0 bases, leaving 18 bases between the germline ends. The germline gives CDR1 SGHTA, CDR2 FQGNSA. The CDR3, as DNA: TGTGCCAGCAGGGACCCTAGGGGGTCCAATAGCAATCAGCCCCAGCATTTT. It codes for CASRDPRGSNSNQPQHF. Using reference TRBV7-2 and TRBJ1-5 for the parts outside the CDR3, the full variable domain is GAGVSQSPSNKVTEKGKDVELRCDPISGHTALYWYRQSLGQGLEFLIYFQGNSAPDKSGLPSDRFSAERTGGSVSTLTIQRTQQEDSAVYLCASRDPRGSNSNQPQHFGDGTRLSIL.

In DNA form, the CDR3 reads TGCAGCGTTGTATGGGGGACCTACGAGCAGTACTTC. The encoded protein is CSVVWGTYEQYF. The J gene is TRBJ2-7, the V gene TRBV29-1; D may be TRBD1 or TRBD2 (5 bases each). This CDR3 is 12 amino acids long. Germline-derived CDR1 and CDR2 are SQVTM and ANQGSEA. Trimming shortened V by 4 bases and J by 2 bases, and 9 bases separated the two germline ends.

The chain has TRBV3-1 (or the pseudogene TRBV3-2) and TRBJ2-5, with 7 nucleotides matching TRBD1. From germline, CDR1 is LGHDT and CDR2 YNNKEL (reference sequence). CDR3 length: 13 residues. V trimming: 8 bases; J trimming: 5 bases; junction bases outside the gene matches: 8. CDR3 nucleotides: TGTGCCAGCGGAAACAGGGGTGGGGAGACCCAGTACTTC. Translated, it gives CASGNRGGETQYF.

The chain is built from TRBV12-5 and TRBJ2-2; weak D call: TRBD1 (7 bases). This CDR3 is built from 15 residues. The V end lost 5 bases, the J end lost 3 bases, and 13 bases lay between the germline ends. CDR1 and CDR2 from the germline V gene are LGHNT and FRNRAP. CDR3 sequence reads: CASGPGRGDTGELFF. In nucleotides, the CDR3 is TGTGCTAGTGGTCCCGGCAGGGGGGACACCGGGGAGCTGTTTTTT. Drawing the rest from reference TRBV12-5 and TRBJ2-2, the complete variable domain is DARVTQTPRHKVTEMGQEVTMRCQPILGHNTVFWYRQTMMQGLELLAYFRNRAPLDDSGMPKDRFSAEMPDATLATLKIQPSEPRDSAVYFCASGPGRGDTGELFFGEGSRLTVL.

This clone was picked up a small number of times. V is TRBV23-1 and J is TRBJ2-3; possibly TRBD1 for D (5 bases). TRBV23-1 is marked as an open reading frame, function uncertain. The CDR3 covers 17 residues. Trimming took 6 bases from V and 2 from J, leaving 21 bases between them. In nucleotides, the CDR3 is TGCGCCAGCAGACAGTGTGGGGCGGATTTCTCCACAGATACGCAGTATTTT. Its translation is CASRQCGADFSTDTQYF.

In DNA form, the CDR3 reads TGTGCCAGCAGTGTGGGCCCCGGACCCTCCTACAATGAGCAGTTCTTC. Translated, it gives CASSVGPGPSYNEQFF. The genes are TRBV2 and TRBJ2-1; no definite D call. This CDR3 is built from 16 residues. The germline CDR1 and CDR2 sequences are SNHLY and FYNNEI. With 4 bases removed from V and 0 bases from J, the gap between germline ends came to 13 bases.

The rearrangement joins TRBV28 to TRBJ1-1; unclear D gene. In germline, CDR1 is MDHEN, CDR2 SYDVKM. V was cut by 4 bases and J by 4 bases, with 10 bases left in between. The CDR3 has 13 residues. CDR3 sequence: CASSSHEGTEAFF. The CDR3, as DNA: TGTGCCAGCAGTTCCCACGAGGGCACTGAAGCTTTCTTT.

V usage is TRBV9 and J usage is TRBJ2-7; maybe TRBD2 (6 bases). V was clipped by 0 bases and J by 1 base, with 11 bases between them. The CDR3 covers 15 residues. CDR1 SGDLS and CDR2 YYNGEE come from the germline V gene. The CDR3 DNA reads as TGTGCCAGCAGCGTAGAAGCGGGCTTTTCCTACGAGCAGTACTTC. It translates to CASSVEAGFSYEQYF.

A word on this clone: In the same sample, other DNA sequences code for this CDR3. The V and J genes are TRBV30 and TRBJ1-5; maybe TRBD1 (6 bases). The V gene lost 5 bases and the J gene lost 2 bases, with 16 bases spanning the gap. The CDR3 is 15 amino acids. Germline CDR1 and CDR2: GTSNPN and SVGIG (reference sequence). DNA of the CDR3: TGTGCCTGGTCTACGGGACAAGGCGGCAATCAGCCCCAGCATTTT. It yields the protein CAWSTGQGGNQPQHF. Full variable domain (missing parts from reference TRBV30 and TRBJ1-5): SQTIHQWPATLVQPVGSPLSLECTVEGTSNPNLYWYRQAAGRGLQLLFYSVGIGQISSEVPQNLSASRPQDRQFILSSKKLLLSDSGFYLCAWSTGQGGNQPQHFGDGTRLSIL.

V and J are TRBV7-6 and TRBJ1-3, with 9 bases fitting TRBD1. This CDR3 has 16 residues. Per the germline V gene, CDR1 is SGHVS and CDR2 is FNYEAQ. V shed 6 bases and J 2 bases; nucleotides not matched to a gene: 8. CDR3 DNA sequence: TGTGCCAGCAGTCCTACAGGGGGCTCTACTGGAAACACCATATATTTT. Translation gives CASSPTGGSTGNTIYF.

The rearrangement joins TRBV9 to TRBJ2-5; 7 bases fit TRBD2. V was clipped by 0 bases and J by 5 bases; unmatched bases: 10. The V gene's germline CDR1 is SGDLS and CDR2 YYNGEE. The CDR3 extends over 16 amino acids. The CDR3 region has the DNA TGTGCCAGCAGCGTAGTGGGCGGGGGTGCTGGGGAGACCCAGTACTTC. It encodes CASSVVGGGAGETQYF.

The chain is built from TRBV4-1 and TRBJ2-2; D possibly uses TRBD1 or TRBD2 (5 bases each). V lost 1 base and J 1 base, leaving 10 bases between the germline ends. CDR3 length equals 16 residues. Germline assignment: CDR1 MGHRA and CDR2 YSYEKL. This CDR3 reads CASSQAGPLNTGELFF. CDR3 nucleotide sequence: TGCGCCAGCAGCCAAGCGGGACCCCTGAACACCGGGGAGCTGTTTTTT.

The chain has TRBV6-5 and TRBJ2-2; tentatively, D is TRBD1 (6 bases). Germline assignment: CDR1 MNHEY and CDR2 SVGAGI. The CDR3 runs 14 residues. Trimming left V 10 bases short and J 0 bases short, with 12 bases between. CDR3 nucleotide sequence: TGTGCCACACCGGACAGATCGAACACCGGGGAGCTGTTTTTT. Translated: CATPDRSNTGELFF.

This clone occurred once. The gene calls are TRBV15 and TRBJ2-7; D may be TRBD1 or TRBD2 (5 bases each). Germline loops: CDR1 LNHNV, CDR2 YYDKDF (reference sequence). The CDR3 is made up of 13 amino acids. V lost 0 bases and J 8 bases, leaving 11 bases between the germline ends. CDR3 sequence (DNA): TGTGCCACCAGCAGAGATCGGTGGGGACAGCAGTACTTC. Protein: CATSRDRWGQQYF.

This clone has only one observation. The CDR3 reads CASRNRDPRTEAFF. CDR3 bases: TGTGCCAGCAGAAACCGGGACCCCCGCACTGAAGCTTTCTTT. The V gene is TRBV6-5, the J gene TRBJ1-1; weak D call: TRBD1 (5 bases). V dropped 6 bases and J dropped 4 bases, with 15 bases sitting between them. The CDR3 is made up of 14 amino acids. Germline V gene sequence: CDR1 MNHEY, CDR2 SVGAGI.

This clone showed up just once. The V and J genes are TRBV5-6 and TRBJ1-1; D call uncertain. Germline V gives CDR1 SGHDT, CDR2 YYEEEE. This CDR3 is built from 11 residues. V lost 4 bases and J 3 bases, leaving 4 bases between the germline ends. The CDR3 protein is CASSLYTEAFF. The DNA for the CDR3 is TGTGCCAGCAGCCTCTACACTGAAGCTTTCTTT.

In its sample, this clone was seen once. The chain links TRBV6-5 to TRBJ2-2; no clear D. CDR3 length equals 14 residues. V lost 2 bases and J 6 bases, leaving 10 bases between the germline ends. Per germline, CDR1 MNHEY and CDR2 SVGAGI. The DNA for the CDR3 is TGTGCCAGCAGTTACCGGCGGCAGGCCGGGGAGCTGTTTTTT. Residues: CASSYRRQAGELFF.

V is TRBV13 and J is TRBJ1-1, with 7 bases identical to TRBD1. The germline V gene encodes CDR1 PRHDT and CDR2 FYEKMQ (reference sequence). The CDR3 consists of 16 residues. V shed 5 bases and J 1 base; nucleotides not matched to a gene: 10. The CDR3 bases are TGTGCCAGCAGCCTGGGACAGATACTAGCGAACACTGAAGCTTTCTTT. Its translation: CASSLGQILANTEAFF.

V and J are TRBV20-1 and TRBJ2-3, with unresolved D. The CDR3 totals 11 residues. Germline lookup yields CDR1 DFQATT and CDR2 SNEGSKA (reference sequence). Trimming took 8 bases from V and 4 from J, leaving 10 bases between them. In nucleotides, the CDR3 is TGCAGTACGAGTAACGCAGATACGCAGTATTTT. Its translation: CSTSNADTQYF.

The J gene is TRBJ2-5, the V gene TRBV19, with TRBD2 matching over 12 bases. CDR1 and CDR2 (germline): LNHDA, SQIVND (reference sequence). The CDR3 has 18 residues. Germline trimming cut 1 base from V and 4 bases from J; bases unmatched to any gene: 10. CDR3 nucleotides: TGTGCCAGTAGTATAGGACTAGCGGGAGATTTTGTAGCAGAGACCCAGTACTTC. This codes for CASSIGLAGDFVAETQYF.

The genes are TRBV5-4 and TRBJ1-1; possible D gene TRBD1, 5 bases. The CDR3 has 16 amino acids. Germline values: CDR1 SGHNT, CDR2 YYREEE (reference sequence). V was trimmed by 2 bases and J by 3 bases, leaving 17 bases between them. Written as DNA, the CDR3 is TGTGCCAGCAGCTTTTTCTCTTCTCGGGGGGACACTGAAGCTTTCTTT. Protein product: CASSFFSSRGDTEAFF.

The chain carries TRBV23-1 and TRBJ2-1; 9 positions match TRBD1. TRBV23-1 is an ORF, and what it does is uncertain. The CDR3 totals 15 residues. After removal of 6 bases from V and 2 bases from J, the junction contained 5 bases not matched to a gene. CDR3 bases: TGCGCCAGCAGGGCCGACAGGGGGGCCTACAATGAGCAGTTCTTC. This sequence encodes CASRADRGAYNEQFF.

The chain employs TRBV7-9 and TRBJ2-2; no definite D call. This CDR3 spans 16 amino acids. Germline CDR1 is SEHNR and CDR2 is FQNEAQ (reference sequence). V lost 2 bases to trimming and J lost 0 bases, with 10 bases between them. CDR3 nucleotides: TGTGCCAGCAGCTTATGGGGATTCGCGAACACCGGGGAGCTGTTTTTT. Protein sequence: CASSLWGFANTGELFF.